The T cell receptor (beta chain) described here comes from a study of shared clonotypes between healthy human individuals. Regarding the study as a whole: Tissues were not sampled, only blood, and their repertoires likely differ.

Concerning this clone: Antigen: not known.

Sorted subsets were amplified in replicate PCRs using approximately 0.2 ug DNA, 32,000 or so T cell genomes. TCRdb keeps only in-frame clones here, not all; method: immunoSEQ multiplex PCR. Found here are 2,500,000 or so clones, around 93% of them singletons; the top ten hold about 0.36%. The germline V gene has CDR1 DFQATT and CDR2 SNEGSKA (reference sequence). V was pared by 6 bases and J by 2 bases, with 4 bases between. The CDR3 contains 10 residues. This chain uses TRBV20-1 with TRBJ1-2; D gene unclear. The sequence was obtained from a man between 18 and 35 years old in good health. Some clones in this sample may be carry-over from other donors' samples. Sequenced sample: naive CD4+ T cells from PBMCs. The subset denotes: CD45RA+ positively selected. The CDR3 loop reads CSADNYGYTF. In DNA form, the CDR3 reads TGCAGTGCCGACAACTATGGCTACACCTTC.